What follows is one TCR beta chain and its context. Its antigen remains undetermined. Within one base of it there is no much larger clone, and no base qualities were kept. This sample was included in a study of response to subunit inactivated influenza vaccine (dated by TCRdb to between 2017 and 2018). The study in broad terms: Deep quantitative T cell receptor repertoire profiling was used in the study to track responses to a trivalent subunit inactivated influenza vaccine.

Receptors were amplified or captured by RT-PCR. Instrument used: Illumina HiSeq 2500. TCRdb ran its own pipeline on the public reads, namely fastp trimming at Q25 and MiXCR clone calling, and kept in-frame beta chains. Records with the same CDR3 protein are collapsed into one entry carrying the most frequent genes and DNA. This sample gives more than 700,000 distinct CDR3 sequences in total; around 20% of them show up just once. The ten largest clones take up roughly a tenth of the sample. The CDR3, from cysteine to phenylalanine, totals 16 residues. Kept here is only the CDR3 DNA, which spans 48 bases and is read in frame from base 1. A distance of 16 bases separates the germline ends of V and J, which lose 0 bases and 4 bases respectively. The germline V gene sets CDR1 to LGHNA and CDR2 to YNFKEQ. Results and caveats for the whole study, not just this receptor: It was suggested by the authors that each seasonal influenza vaccination may recruit only a limited number of new T cells.

This specimen was PBMCs from blood, taken 4 to 6 days after vaccination. The chain is assembled from TRBV4-2 and TRBJ2-7; a tentative D match to TRBD2 spans 6 bases. The clonotype originates from a middle-aged man who received an inactivated influenza vaccine. Donor details come from another sample of the same person, matched by shared clones. CDR3 region: CASSQEGGLPTYEQYF. The sequenced DNA is TGTGCCAGCAGCCAAGAGGGGGGTCTTCCGACTTACGAGCAGTACTTC.